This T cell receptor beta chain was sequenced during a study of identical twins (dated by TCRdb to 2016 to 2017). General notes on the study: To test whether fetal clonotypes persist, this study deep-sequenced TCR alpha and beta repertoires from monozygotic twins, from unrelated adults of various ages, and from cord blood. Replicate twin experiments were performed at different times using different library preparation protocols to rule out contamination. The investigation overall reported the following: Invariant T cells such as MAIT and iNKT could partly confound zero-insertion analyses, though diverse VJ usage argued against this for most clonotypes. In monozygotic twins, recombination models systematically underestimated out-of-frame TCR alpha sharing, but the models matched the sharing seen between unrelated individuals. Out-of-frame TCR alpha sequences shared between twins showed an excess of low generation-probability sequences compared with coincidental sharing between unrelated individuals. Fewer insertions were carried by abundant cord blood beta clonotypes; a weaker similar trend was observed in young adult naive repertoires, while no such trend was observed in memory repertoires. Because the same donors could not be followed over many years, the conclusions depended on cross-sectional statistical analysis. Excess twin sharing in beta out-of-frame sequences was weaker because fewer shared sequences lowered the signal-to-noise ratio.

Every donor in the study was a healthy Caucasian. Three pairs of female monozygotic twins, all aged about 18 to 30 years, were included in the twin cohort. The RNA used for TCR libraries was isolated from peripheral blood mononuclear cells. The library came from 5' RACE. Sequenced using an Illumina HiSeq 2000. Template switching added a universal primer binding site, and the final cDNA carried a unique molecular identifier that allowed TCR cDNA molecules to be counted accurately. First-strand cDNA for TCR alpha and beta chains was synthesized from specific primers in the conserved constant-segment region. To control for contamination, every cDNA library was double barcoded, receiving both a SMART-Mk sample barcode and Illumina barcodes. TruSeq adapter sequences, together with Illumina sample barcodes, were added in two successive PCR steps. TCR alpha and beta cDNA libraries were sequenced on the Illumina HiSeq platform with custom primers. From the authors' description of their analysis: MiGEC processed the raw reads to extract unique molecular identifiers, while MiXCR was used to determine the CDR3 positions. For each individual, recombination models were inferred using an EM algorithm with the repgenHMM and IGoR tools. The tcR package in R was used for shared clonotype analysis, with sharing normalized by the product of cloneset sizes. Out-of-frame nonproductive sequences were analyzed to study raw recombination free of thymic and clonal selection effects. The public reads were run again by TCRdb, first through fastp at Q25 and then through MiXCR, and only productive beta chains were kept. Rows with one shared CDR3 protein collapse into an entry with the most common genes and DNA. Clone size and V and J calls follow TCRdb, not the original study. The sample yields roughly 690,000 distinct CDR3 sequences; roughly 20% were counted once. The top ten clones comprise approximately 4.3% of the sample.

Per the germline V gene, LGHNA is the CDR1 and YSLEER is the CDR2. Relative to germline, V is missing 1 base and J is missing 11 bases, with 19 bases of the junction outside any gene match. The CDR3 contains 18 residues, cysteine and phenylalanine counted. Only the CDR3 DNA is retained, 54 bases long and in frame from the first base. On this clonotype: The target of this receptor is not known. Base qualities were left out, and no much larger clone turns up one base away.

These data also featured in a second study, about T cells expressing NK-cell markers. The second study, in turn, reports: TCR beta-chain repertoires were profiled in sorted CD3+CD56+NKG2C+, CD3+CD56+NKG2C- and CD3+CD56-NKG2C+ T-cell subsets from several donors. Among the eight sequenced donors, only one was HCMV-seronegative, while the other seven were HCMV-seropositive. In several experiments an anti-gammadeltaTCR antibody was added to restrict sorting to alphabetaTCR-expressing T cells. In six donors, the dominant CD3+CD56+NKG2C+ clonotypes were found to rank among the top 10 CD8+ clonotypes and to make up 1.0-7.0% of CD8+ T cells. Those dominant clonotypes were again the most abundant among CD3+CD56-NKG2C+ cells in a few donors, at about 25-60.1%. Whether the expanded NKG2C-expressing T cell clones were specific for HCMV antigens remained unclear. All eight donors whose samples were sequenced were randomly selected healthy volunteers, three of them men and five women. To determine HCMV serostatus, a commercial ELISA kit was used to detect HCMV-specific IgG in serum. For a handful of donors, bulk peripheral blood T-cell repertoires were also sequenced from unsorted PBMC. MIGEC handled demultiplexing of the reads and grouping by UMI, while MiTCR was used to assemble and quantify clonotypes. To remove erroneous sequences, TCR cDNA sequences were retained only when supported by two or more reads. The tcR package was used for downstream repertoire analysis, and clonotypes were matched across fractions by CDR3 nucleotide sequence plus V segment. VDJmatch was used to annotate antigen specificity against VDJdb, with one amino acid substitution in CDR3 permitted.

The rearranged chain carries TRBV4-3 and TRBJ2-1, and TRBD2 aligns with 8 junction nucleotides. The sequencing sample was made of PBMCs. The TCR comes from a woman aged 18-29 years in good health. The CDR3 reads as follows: CASSQATSVLPRGDQQFF. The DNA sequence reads TGCGCCAGCAGCCAAGCGACTAGCGTCCTCCCGCGGGGCGATCAGCAGTTCTTC.